These T cell receptor beta chains were read from a single sample in a study of shared clonotypes between healthy human individuals. Libraries were prepared by immunoSEQ multiplex PCR; TCRdb keeps only in-frame clonotypes and omits some of them. The sample has roughly 510,000 clones; about 80% are singletons. Sequencing was done on a sample of PBMCs. Receptor source: a woman aged 40 to 50 in good health. Some clones in this sample may be carry-over from other donors' samples. The CDR3 runs from the conserved cysteine through the conserved F or W. D genes are given only for firm matches. Only part of the rows carry a size: once, few, many, or a class if the clone is expanded.

clone_size	j_call	cdr3_length	v_call	d_call	cdr3_aa	cdr3_nt
NA	TRBJ2-3	19	TRBV7-9	TRBD2	CASSPAGTSGRGGTDTQYF	TGTGCCAGCAGCCCCGCCGGGACTAGCGGGAGAGGAGGCACAGATACGCAGTATTTT
NA	TRBJ2-7	14	TRBV27	NA	CASSLSWVGYEQYF	TGTGCCAGCAGTTTATCTTGGGTCGGATACGAGCAGTACTTC
NA	TRBJ2-7	15	TRBV5-1	TRBD2	CASSDRTSGSYEQYF	TGCGCCAGCAGCGATAGGACTAGCGGGAGCTACGAGCAGTACTTC
NA	TRBJ2-5	15	TRBV4-1	NA	CASRKGAVNQETQYF	TGCGCCAGCAGGAAAGGAGCGGTGAACCAAGAGACCCAGTACTTC
NA	TRBJ1-6	14	TRBV18	NA	CASSPASYNSPLHF	TGTGCCAGCTCACCAGCTAGCTATAATTCACCCCTCCACTTT
few	TRBJ1-5	13	TRBV29-1	TRBD1	CSVGTGGAQPQHF	TGCAGCGTGGGGACAGGGGGAGCTCAGCCCCAGCATTTT
NA	TRBJ1-3	15	TRBV6-5	NA	CASSYDRSSGNTIYF	TGTGCCAGCAGTTACGACAGGAGCTCTGGAAACACCATATATTTT
NA	TRBJ2-5	16	TRBV19	TRBD2	CASSTPGLAGLETQYF	TGTGCCAGTAGTACTCCGGGACTAGCGGGATTAGAGACCCAGTACTTC
NA	TRBJ2-1	14	TRBV13	TRBD1	CASSPRQGYNEQFF	TGTGCCAGCAGCCCAAGACAGGGATACAATGAGCAGTTCTTC
NA	TRBJ2-3	14	TRBV6-1	TRBD1	CASSDLGQARTQYF	TGTGCCAGCAGTGATCTTGGACAGGCTCGCACGCAGTATTTT
NA	TRBJ2-7	15	TRBV5-1	NA	CASSPGQLGSYEQYF	TGCGCCAGCAGCCCTGGACAGCTAGGATCCTACGAGCAGTACTTC
NA	TRBJ1-5	17	TRBV30	NA	CAWSGQAVFNSNQPQHF	TGTGCCTGGAGTGGACAGGCGGTTTTTAATAGCAATCAGCCCCAGCATTTT
NA	TRBJ2-7	11	TRBV30	NA	CAWSVTFEQYF	TGTGCCTGGAGTGTAACTTTCGAGCAGTACTTC
many	TRBJ2-7	12	TRBV28	NA	CASSFQNYEQYF	TGTGCCAGCAGTTTCCAGAACTACGAGCAGTACTTC
NA	TRBJ2-7	12	TRBV2	NA	CASRARSYEQYF	TGTGCCAGCAGAGCCAGGTCCTACGAGCAGTACTTC
few	TRBJ1-2	16	TRBV6-1	NA	CASSDAAGTKGDGYTF	TGTGCCAGCAGTGATGCTGCCGGGACCAAAGGCGATGGCTACACCTTC
NA	TRBJ1-2	14	TRBV27	TRBD1	CASSPGQGNYGYTF	TGTGCCAGCAGCCCGGGACAGGGAAACTATGGCTACACCTTC
NA	TRBJ1-2	16	TRBV2	NA	CASTPSPAGYNYGYTF	TGTGCCAGCACCCCGAGCCCGGCAGGGTATAACTATGGCTACACCTTC
NA	TRBJ2-5	15	TRBV5-4	TRBD1	CASSFDRTGEETQYF	TGTGCCAGCAGCTTTGATAGGACAGGGGAAGAGACCCAGTACTTC
NA	TRBJ2-7	17	TRBV6-1	NA	CASSEAETGGQPYEQYF	TGTGCCAGCAGTGAGGCCGAGACCGGAGGGCAGCCATACGAGCAGTACTTC
once	TRBJ2-2	14	TRBV10-3	NA	CAISESGEPGELFF	TGTGCCATCAGTGAGTCAGGGGAGCCCGGGGAGCTGTTTTTT
NA	TRBJ1-1	12	TRBV14	NA	CASSRRRSEPFF	TGTGCCAGCAGCCGTCGACGGAGTGAACCTTTCTTT
NA	TRBJ2-1	17	TRBV4-2	TRBD2	CASSPRTSGGTYNEQFF	TGTGCCAGCAGCCCCCGGACTAGCGGCGGAACCTACAATGAGCAGTTCTTC
NA	TRBJ1-1	15	TRBV28	TRBD1	CASSPSGGSRTEAFF	TGTGCCAGCAGCCCCTCAGGGGGCTCCCGCACTGAAGCTTTCTTT
NA	TRBJ2-1	10	TRBV20-1	NA	CSADYNEQFF	TGCAGTGCCGATTACAATGAGCAGTTCTTC
once	TRBJ2-1	13	TRBV19	NA	CASSTDREDEQFF	TGTGCCAGTAGTACTGACAGGGAGGATGAGCAGTTCTTC